This section outlines one TCR beta chain sequence together with its context. Its antigen is not identified. The data originate from a study of cytomegalovirus exposure and HLA in healthy donors. Overall study context: Among about 179 million T cells, an earlier analysis found about 110 million unique TCR beta sequences. Points from the study as a whole: Cytomegalovirus status was reportedly diagnosed by the classifier with high specificity and sensitivity. TCR beta V- and J-gene trimming, according to a later analysis, was linked to a missense DCLRE1C variant. Segments of the TCR beta V type were, in most cases, productive about 90% or about 30% of the time in an earlier analysis.

PCR amplification relied on 60 Vbeta primers (plus 13 Jbeta primers). Profiled with immunoSEQ multiplex PCR; TCRdb holds only in-frame clones, not every one. This sample has 250,000 to 350,000 clones, with around nine tenths found just once. The receptor was isolated from a young woman in good health and CMV-seronegative. The sample was PBMCs.

DNA for the CDR3: TGTGCCAGCAGCTTGAGACTTCGGACTAACCAAGAGACCCAGTACTTC. Translating gives CASSLRLRTNQETQYF. The V gene is TRBV5-4, the J gene TRBJ2-5; a weak D match, TRBD2 (6 bases). The length of the CDR3 is 16 residues. The V end was cut by 1 base, the J end by 0 bases, with 13 bases between. Germline V gene lookup returns CDR1 SGHNT and CDR2 YYREEE (reference sequence).